This TCR beta chain was sequenced for a study of T cell repertoires in cytomegalovirus infection. Study-wide background: Based on public TCR beta signatures, there were indications of CMV infection and of a matching HLA type.

The length of the CDR3 is 16 residues. The germline V and J ends were trimmed by 3 bases and 0 bases, with 15 bases remaining between them. CDR1 and CDR2 (germline): ENHRY, SYGVKD. The sample holds a few counts of this clonotype. The antigen remains undetermined. From the reads, TCRdb called clonotypes with MiXCR, one entry per CDR3 protein. Found here are tens of thousands of distinct CDR3 sequences, roughly a quarter of them singletons; the top ten hold 50%. Study-wide points: Clonotypes of TCR beta that were HLA-C-restricted and CMV-specific dominated the ex vivo response. Summed frequency of shared TCR beta families picked out CMV carriers who also had the relevant HLA.

The sequences come from CD8+ T cells from cultured PBMCs, collected from culture after CMV antigen stimulation. The origin of this receptor is a human donor in good health (CMV status not recorded). Some clones in this sample may be carry-over from other donors' samples. The chain uses TRBV10-3 and TRBJ2-7, with D uncertain. CDR3 bases: TGTGCCATCAGTGATTCGGGCAGGAAGAGCTCCTACGAGCAGTACTTC. Protein sequence: CAISDSGRKSSYEQYF.